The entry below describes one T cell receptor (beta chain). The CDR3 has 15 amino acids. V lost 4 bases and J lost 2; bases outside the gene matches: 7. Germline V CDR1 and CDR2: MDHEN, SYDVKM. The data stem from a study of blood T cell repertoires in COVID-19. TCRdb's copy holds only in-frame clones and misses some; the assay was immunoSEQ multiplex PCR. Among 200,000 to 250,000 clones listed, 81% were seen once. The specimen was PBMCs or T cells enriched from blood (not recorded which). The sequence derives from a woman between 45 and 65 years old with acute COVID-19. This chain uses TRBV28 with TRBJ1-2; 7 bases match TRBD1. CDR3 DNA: TGTGCCAGCAGTTCCGGACAGGAGAGAAACTATGGCTACACCTTC. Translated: CASSSGQERNYGYTF.